This TCR beta chain derives from a study of blood T cell repertoires in COVID-19 (dated by TCRdb to the early 2020s). Study-level background: Collaborator samples came from the United States, Italy and Spain and covered acute and convalescent phases of COVID-19. The material from the prospective study consisted of cDNA or gDNA derived from T cells, B-cell-depleted T cells, or PBMCs. The dataset comprised deeply sampled blood TCRbeta repertoires from subjects exposed to, actively infected with, or recovered from COVID-19. The repertoires were released in a freely available public database meant as a resource for research on the immune response to SARS-CoV-2. The samples were drawn from two sources: the first 160 participants of the ongoing ImmuneRACE study, and fewer than 1,500 subjects contributed by 6 global collaborators. A de-identified subject ID, COVID-19 status, age in years and sex were almost always included in the sample metadata. HLA class I and class II types, where available, came from metadata supplied by the sample provider rather than from assay-based typing.

V is clipped by 5 bases and J by 4 bases, and the sequence between their germline boundaries is 14 bases long. The CDR3 spans 15 residues, from the cysteine through the phenylalanine. The read is trimmed to its CDR3 DNA, 45 bases read in frame from base 1. The germline V gene encodes CDR1 SEHNR and CDR2 FQNEAQ (reference sequence). General conclusions and limits of the study: The quantity of clinical and demographic metadata differed by source and by participant and was supplied without curation.

A second Seattle source provided samples from volunteer blood donors who had recovered from COVID-19. The collaborating institutions used their own protocols to collect whole blood in K2EDTA tubes. For TCRbeta analysis, collaborators shipped samples as frozen whole blood, isolated PBMCs, or DNA extracted from either of those sample types. TCRbeta CDR3 regions were amplified from genomic DNA using the immunoSEQ Assay, a bias-controlled multiplex PCR. In the authors' own workflow: The number of nucleated cells in each sample was estimated from the amplification of reference gene primers within the assay. To quantify the absolute abundance of each unique TCRbeta CDR3 rearrangement, sequence reads were collapsed and filtered. For each sample, productive Simpson clonality was calculated as the square root of Simpson's diversity index across productive rearrangements. TCRdb's version of the immuneACCESS table is confined to in-frame rearrangements and falls short of the full clone set. An unresolved V gene accounts for under half of the shortfall where checked; the remainder is of unknown origin. V, J and clone size reflect that table, while D and trimming were determined from the DNA. The table for this sample lists under 350,000 clones; 83% of them were counted only once. The ten most abundant clones make up approximately 9% of the sample.

Turning to this clone: Its target antigen remains unknown. Base quality data are lacking; no much larger clone is found one base away.

Sequencing input: peripheral blood. The rearrangement combines TRBV7-9 with TRBJ2-2; TRBD1 might be the D gene, on 5 matching bases. The origin of this receptor is a woman between 45 and 60 years old who had recovered from COVID-19. The DNA sequence reads TGTGCCAGCAGCCCCAGGGTTTCAGGCACCGGGGAGCTGTTTTTT. Translated, this is CASSPRVSGTGELFF.